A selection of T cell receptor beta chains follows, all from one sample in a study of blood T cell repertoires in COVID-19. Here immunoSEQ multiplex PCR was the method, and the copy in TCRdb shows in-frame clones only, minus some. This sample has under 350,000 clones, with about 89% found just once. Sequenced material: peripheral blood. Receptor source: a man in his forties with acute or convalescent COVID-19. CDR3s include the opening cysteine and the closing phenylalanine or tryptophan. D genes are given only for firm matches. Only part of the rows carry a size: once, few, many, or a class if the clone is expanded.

CAISNYGQGEGAGELFF	TGTGCCATCAGTAATTATGGACAGGGCGAAGGAGCCGGGGAGCTGTTTTTT	TRBV10-3	TRBJ2-2	.	TRBD1
CASTFDRLSYEQYF	TGTGCCAGCACCTTTGACAGGCTCTCCTACGAGCAGTACTTC	TRBV7-8	TRBJ2-7	.	.
CATSDTDRGGTGELFF	TGTGCCACCAGTGACACGGACAGGGGAGGGACCGGGGAGCTGTTTTTT	TRBV24-1	TRBJ2-2	once	TRBD1
CASLKRGGAGELFF	TGTGCCAGCCTCAAACGGGGGGGAGCCGGGGAGCTGTTTTTT	TRBV6-5	TRBJ2-2	.	TRBD2
CASSDFVGRNEQFF	TGTGCCAGCAGTGACTTTGTGGGGCGGAATGAGCAGTTCTTC	TRBV2	TRBJ2-1	.	.
CASSRLAGGPTGELFF	TGCGCCAGCAGCCGCCTAGCGGGGGGCCCCACCGGGGAGCTGTTTTTT	TRBV5-1	TRBJ2-2	once	TRBD2
CASSFYPWTGGNQPQHF	TGTGCCAGTAGTTTCTACCCCTGGACAGGGGGCAATCAGCCCCAGCATTTT	TRBV19	TRBJ1-5	.	TRBD1
CAWSPWEETEAFF	TGTGCCTGGAGTCCCTGGGAGGAGACTGAAGCTTTCTTT	TRBV30	TRBJ1-1	.	.
CASSQDRYSINEQFF	TGTGCCAGCAGCCAAGATAGGTATAGCATCAATGAGCAGTTCTTC	TRBV4-2	TRBJ2-1	.	.
CASSELGDRGNKLFF	TGTGCCAGCAGTGAATTAGGAGACAGGGGGAACAAACTGTTTTTT	TRBV6-1	TRBJ1-4	.	TRBD1
CASSLRTGNGYTF	TGTGCCAGCAGCTTAAGGACAGGGAATGGCTACACCTTC	TRBV7-3	TRBJ1-2	.	TRBD1
CASSRRQGSDEAFF	TGTGCCAGTAGTAGACGTCAGGGATCGGATGAAGCTTTCTTT	TRBV19	TRBJ1-1	.	.
CSAPLSYEQYF	TGCAGTGCTCCACTAAGTTACGAGCAGTACTTC	TRBV20-1	TRBJ2-7	few	.
CASSDSNRESPQHF	TGCGCCAGCAGTGATAGTAACAGGGAGTCGCCCCAGCATTTT	TRBV10-2	TRBJ1-5	.	.
CSVGRGGYNEQFF	TGCAGCGTGGGCCGGGGGGGATACAATGAGCAGTTCTTC	TRBV29-1	TRBJ2-1	once	TRBD2
CASSSPGGSHGELFF	TGCGCCAGCAGCTCCCCAGGGGGCAGTCACGGGGAGCTGTTTTTT	TRBV5-1	TRBJ2-2	.	TRBD1
CASSPGTVTEAFF	TGTGCCAGCAGCCCCGGGACAGTCACTGAAGCTTTCTTT	TRBV6-5	TRBJ1-1	once	TRBD1